The 8 T cell receptor beta chains below all came from one sample that was sequenced in a study of blood T cell repertoires in COVID-19. Libraries were prepared by immunoSEQ multiplex PCR; TCRdb keeps only in-frame clonotypes and omits some of them. Of 20,000 to 25,000 clones listed, roughly 88% are singletons. The sample taken for sequencing was peripheral blood. These receptors were obtained from a man in his sixties or seventies with acute or convalescent COVID-19.

Written as DNA, the CDR3 is TGTGCCAGCTCCGAAGCGACGGGGGGTAGTTCACCCCTCCACTTT. This translates into CASSEATGGSSPLHF. This sequence joins TRBV18 and TRBJ1-6, with D possibly matching TRBD1 (5 bases). The CDR3 length is 15 residues. From germline, CDR1 is KGHSH and CDR2 LQKENI. V was pared by 6 bases and J by 9 bases, with 18 bases between. The variable domain in full, completed from reference TRBV18 and TRBJ1-6, reads NAGVMQNPRHLVRRRGQEARLRCSPMKGHSHVYWYRQLPEEGLKFMVYLQKENIIDESGMPKERFSAEFPKEGPSILRIQQVVRGDSAAYFCASSEATGGSSPLHFGNGTRLTVT.

This chain's CDR3 is CASSVGGPSSYNEQFF. CDR3 DNA: TGTGCCAGCAGCGTAGGAGGGCCTAGCTCCTACAATGAGCAGTTCTTC. The chain carries TRBV9 and TRBJ2-1; D perhaps matches TRBD2 (5 bases). Trimming removed 0 bases from V and 0 bases from J, with 10 bases in between. The CDR3 covers 16 residues. Germline-derived CDR1 and CDR2 are SGDLS and YYNGEE.

Details on this clone: A read error may account for a junction end that differs from germline. J is TRBJ2-7 and V is TRBV11-2; possibly TRBD2 for D (6 bases). Germline assignment: CDR1 SGHAT and CDR2 FQNNGV. The CDR3 extends over 11 amino acids. CDR3 sequence reads: CASSSGPQRDF. The CDR3 region has the DNA TGTGCCAGCAGCTCCGGGCCCCAGCGGGACTTC.

The chain combines TRBV7-2 with TRBJ2-3, with unresolved D. This CDR3 has 14 residues. Germline CDR1 SGHTA, CDR2 FQGNSA. The V end lost 0 bases, the J end lost 0 bases, and 4 bases lay between the germline ends. CDR3: CASSLARSTDTQYF. DNA for the CDR3: TGTGCCAGCAGCTTAGCGCGGAGCACAGATACGCAGTATTTT.

The rearrangement links TRBV18 to TRBJ2-7; 9 positions match TRBD2. V dropped 3 bases and J dropped 7; count of bases not matched to a gene: 13. The length of the CDR3 is 16 residues. The germline V gene encodes CDR1 KGHSH and CDR2 LQKENI. CDR3 sequence: CASSPAVLAGGGEQYF. CDR3 DNA: TGTGCCAGCTCACCGGCGGTACTAGCGGGCGGGGGAGAGCAGTACTTC.

This chain joins TRBV5-5 and TRBJ2-1; TRBD2 is a possible D gene (5 bases). CDR3 length: 14 amino acids. CDR1 and CDR2 (germline): SGHKS, YYEKEE (reference sequence). The V end lost 4 bases, the J end lost 7 bases, and 15 bases lay between the germline ends. The DNA for the CDR3 is TGTGCCAGCAGCGAAATAACGGGGATTAATGAGCAGTTCTTC. Protein: CASSEITGINEQFF.

The rearrangement links TRBV29-1 to TRBJ2-7, with D unclear. CDR1 is SQVTM, CDR2 ANQGSEA, per germline. Trimming pared 4 bases from V and 3 bases from J, leaving 7 bases between. The CDR3 totals 11 residues. CDR3 nucleotide sequence: TGCAGCGTTGTTGGCGGCTACGAGCAGTACTTC. Its translation is CSVVGGYEQYF.

This clone has just one count. This chain connects TRBV3-1 (or the pseudogene TRBV3-2) to TRBJ1-6; D gene ambiguous. Trimming pared 0 bases from V and 10 bases from J, leaving 16 bases between. Germline CDR1 LGHDT, CDR2 YNNKEL (reference sequence). This CDR3 is built from 16 residues. CDR3 protein: CASSQDGSPGRSPLHF. CDR3 nucleotide sequence: TGTGCCAGCAGCCAAGACGGCAGCCCCGGGAGATCACCCCTCCACTTT.